This T cell receptor beta chain was identified in a study of beta chain features in type 1 diabetes. General study results and limits: All four CD4+ subsets of Type 1 diabetes patients contained TCRB CDR3s that were moderately but significantly shorter. The similarity of naive, central memory and Treg TCRB repertoires appeared greater among patients than among healthy donors.

The entirety of the isolated RNA underwent reverse transcription, so expressed TCRB transcripts were sequenced. TCRdb keeps only in-frame clones here, not all; method: immunoSEQ multiplex PCR. Of about 180,000 clones detected, about 13% appear once; the ten largest clones hold around 0.63%. In regard to this clone: Its antigen is not known.

Post-sort purity exceeded 95% for all sorted populations. V was clipped by 6 bases and J by 6 bases; unmatched bases: 8. Germline loops: CDR1 MNHNS, CDR2 SASEGT. The CDR3 has 14 residues. The V gene is TRBV6-1, the J gene TRBJ2-7; 10 bases align to TRBD1. The sample comprised central memory CD4+ T cells from blood. The receptor comes from a woman between 18 and 29 years old in good health. The CDR3 region is CASRMGQGISEQYF. CDR3 coding DNA: TGTGCCAGCAGGATGGGACAGGGGATCTCCGAGCAGTACTTC.